The clone carrying this TCR beta chain was observed at least ten times. Its antigen is still unknown. The data are from a study of T cells in Graves' hyperthyroidism and ophthalmopathy. Broader study findings: Most thyroid clonotypes that were expanded above 0.001 also turned up in blood.

On the basis of clinical symptoms, serum thyroxine and TRAb, thyroid ultrasound and orbital computed tomography, diagnoses were made. What was amplified from RNA transcripts were TCR beta CDR3 regions. First-round RT-PCR with HTBI primers amplified the TCR CDR3 region. Each CDR3 protein gets one entry after TCRdb re-called the multiplex PCR reads with MiXCR. The sample records some 620,000 distinct CDR3 sequences, 15% to 20% being singletons. This sequence originates from a woman aged 25-40 years with Graves' hyperthyroidism. Sequenced: blood.

In DNA form, the CDR3 reads TGTGCCCTAGAGGGAGAAAGCTCCTACAATGAGCAGTTCTTC. Translated: CALEGESSYNEQFF. This sequence joins TRBV30 and TRBJ2-1; D perhaps matches TRBD2 (5 bases). Trimming shortened V by 8 bases and J by 0 bases, and 14 bases separated the two germline ends. The CDR3 length is 14 residues. Germline CDR1 reads GTSNPN; CDR2 reads SVGIG (reference sequence).